One sample yielded the 9 T cell receptor beta chains listed below, sequenced in a study of blood T cell repertoires in COVID-19. Data came from immunoSEQ multiplex PCR; TCRdb stores just in-frame clones and leaves some out. The table has fewer than 300,000 clones, about 89% seen once; the top ten hold around 1.5%. Sequencing was carried out using peripheral blood. Receptors originate from a woman between 35 and 50 years old who had recovered from COVID-19.

The chain has TRBV10-3 and TRBJ1-5, with D possibly being TRBD1 (5 bases). Germline assignment: CDR1 ENHRY and CDR2 SYGVKD. The CDR3 is made up of 12 amino acids. The ends were cut back, 8 bases at V and 5 bases at J, with 10 bases in the middle. CDR3 loop: CAISQGDQPQHF. For the CDR3, the DNA is TGTGCCATCTCGCAGGGCGATCAGCCCCAGCATTTT.

The V and J genes are TRBV5-1 and TRBJ2-6; a weak D match, TRBD2 (5 bases). The CDR3 spans 16 residues. Germline assignment: CDR1 SGHRS and CDR2 YFSETQ. V lost 6 bases to trimming and J lost 3 bases, with 16 bases between them. The CDR3 is CASKLGSGNGANVLTF. The CDR3 bases are TGCGCCAGCAAGCTTGGGTCCGGGAATGGGGCCAACGTCCTGACTTTC.

The chain is built from TRBV5-6 and TRBJ2-5; a possible D gene is TRBD1 (6 bases). The germline CDR1 and CDR2 sequences are SGHDT and YYEEEE. V was cut by 4 bases and J by 2 bases, with 12 bases left in between. The length of the CDR3 is 14 residues. The CDR3 coding sequence is TGTGCCAGCAGCGATACAGGGAAGCAAGAGACCCAGTACTTC. Its protein product is CASSDTGKQETQYF.

The V call is TRBV9, the J call TRBJ2-7; 13 nucleotides agree with TRBD2. Germline V gene sequence: CDR1 SGDLS, CDR2 YYNGEE. This CDR3 is built from 16 residues. V was clipped by 3 bases and J by 5 bases; unmatched bases: 8. CDR3 protein: CASSGDRTSGGNEQYF. CDR3 sequence (DNA): TGTGCCAGCAGCGGAGATCGGACTAGCGGGGGTAACGAGCAGTACTTC.

V usage is TRBV19 and J usage is TRBJ2-5; tentatively, D is TRBD1 (6 bases). The CDR3 is made up of 15 amino acids. Looked up from germline, CDR1 is LNHDA and CDR2 is SQIVND (reference sequence). Trimming shortened V by 5 bases and J by 5 bases, and 18 bases separated the two germline ends. The CDR3 spells CASSSDSPLGETQYF. The DNA for the CDR3 is TGTGCCAGTAGTTCGGACAGCCCGTTAGGGGAGACCCAGTACTTC.

The genes are TRBV27 and TRBJ1-6; 8 bases align to TRBD1. With 6 bases clipped from V and 0 bases from J, the junction kept 7 bases outside the gene matches. CDR1 is MNHEY, CDR2 SMNVEV, per germline (reference sequence). The CDR3 is 17 residues long. Here the CDR3 DNA reads TGTGCCAGCAGCCTGGGACAGGCAAGCTCCTATAATTCACCCCTCCACTTT. Its translation: CASSLGQASSYNSPLHF.

This chain joins TRBV27 and TRBJ1-2, with 7 bases fitting TRBD1. Trimming cost V 2 bases and J 4 bases; bases outside gene matches: 7. CDR3 length: 15 residues. Germline V gene lookup returns CDR1 MNHEY and CDR2 SMNVEV (reference sequence). CDR3 residues: CASSLDYRGLYGYTF. The CDR3 DNA sequence: TGTGCCAGCAGTTTAGACTACAGGGGCCTCTATGGCTACACCTTC.

The chain has TRBV7-2 and TRBJ2-3; D might be TRBD2 (5 bases). The CDR3 is 13 residues long. Deletions cut 2 bases from V and 5 bases from J, with 8 bases between. CDR1 is SGHTA, CDR2 FQGNSA, per germline. The CDR3 reads CASSLTGIDTQYF. CDR3 nucleotide sequence: TGTGCCAGCAGCTTAACCGGGATAGATACGCAGTATTTT.

V usage is TRBV6-2 or TRBV6-3 and J usage is TRBJ1-2; D is ambiguous. Trimming removed 7 bases from V and 5 bases from J, with 23 bases in between. CDR1 is MNHEY and CDR2 is SVGEGT in the germline V gene. This CDR3 is 16 amino acids long. The CDR3 here is CASTPRSDGGSYGYTF. In DNA form, the CDR3 reads TGTGCCAGCACCCCCCGATCGGATGGAGGGTCTTATGGCTACACCTTC.